The clone carrying this T cell receptor (beta chain) was seen a few times. This record comes from a study of blood T cell repertoires in COVID-19. Looking at the study overall: Researchers got acute and convalescent COVID-19 samples from the United States, Italy and Spain. PBMCs, B-cell-depleted T cells, or T cells provided the cDNA or gDNA that made up the material.

Looked up from germline, CDR1 is KGHSH and CDR2 is LQKENI. The CDR3 has 17 residues. With V trimmed by 6 bases and J by 4 bases, 16 bases remained unmatched. Authors' processing steps: For nucleated cells, counts were estimated from reference gene primer amplification. TCRdb's table, derived via immunoSEQ multiplex PCR, lists solely in-frame clones and lacks some. That table supplies the V and J calls and clone size; D and trimming were determined from the DNA. Of roughly 130,000 clones listed, more than 80% are singletons. The rearrangement uses TRBV18 and TRBJ1-2; 8 nucleotides match TRBD1. The receptor was derived from a man between 35 and 55 years old with acute or convalescent COVID-19. Sample: peripheral blood. The CDR3 sequence is CASSQAPDRVTPYGYTF. In nucleotides, the CDR3 is TGTGCCAGCTCGCAGGCTCCGGACAGGGTCACTCCCTATGGCTACACCTTC.